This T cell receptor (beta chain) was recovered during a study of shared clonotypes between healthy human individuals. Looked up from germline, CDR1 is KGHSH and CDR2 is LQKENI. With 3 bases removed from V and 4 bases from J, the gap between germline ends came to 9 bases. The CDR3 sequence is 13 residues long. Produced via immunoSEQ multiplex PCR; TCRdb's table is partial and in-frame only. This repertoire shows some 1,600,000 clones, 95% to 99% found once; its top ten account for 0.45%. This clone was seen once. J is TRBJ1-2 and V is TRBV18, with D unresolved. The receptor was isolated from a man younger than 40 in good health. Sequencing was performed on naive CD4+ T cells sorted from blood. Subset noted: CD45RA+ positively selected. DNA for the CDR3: TGTGCCAGCTCACCCGGGTTGGGCTATGGCTACACCTTC. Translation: CASSPGLGYGYTF.